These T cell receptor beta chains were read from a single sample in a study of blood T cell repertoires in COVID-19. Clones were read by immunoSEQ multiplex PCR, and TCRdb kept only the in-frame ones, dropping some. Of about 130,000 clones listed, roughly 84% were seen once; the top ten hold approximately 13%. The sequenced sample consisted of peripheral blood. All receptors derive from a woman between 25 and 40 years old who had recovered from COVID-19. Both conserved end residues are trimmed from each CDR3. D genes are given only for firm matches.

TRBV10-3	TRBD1	AVATSPGGQPQH
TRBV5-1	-	ASSLANGSPYNEQF
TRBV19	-	ASRGEGDEKLF
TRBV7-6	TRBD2	ASSLLSSGSYEQY
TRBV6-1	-	ASSEQGTTVGYT
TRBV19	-	ASSAQQGYEQY
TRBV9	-	ASSVVIGTLKVRPGAAEAF
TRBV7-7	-	ASSLRLSPGNTIY
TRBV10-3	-	AISEAYSNQPQH
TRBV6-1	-	ASSEVWRGYT
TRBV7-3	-	ASRSRGGTEAF
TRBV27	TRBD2	ASSFGGGDGAQY
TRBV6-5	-	ASSPPDWTNLGQY
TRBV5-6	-	ASTLEGYEQY
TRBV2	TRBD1	ASSLTGLGSNQPQH
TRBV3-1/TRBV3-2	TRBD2	ASSPRSSGITGELF
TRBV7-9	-	ASSTQGAGHEQF
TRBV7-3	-	ASSPAGGTQETQY
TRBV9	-	ASSPYRHGDGELF
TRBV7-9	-	ASSDRGVETQY
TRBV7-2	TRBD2	ASSPRTSGSHEQF
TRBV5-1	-	ASSLGTATNEKLF
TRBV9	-	ASSVARGTEAF
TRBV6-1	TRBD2	ASSEATSGDEQY
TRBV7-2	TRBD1	ASSRDRAYNEQF
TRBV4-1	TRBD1	ASSQTPGQGRTEAF
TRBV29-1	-	SVDIGNEQF
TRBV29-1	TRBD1	SVEFGQGGYEQY
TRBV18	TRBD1	ASSSTGDFGYT
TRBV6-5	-	ASSYAGIITDTQY
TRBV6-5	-	ASSQGFGNTIY
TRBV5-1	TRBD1	ASSWNRGQGTEAF
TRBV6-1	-	ASSELSQEGGDGHREQY
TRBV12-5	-	ASGFLVGGNDEKLF
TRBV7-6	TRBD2	ASSSDSGAGNEQF
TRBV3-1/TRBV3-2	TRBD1	ASSQDLRTGKIGELF
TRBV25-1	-	ASSGPDYPYEQY
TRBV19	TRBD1	ASSTRLGQGFVYEQY
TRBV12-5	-	ASGSGRSGSYNEQF
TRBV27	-	ASSLGVGLSNTGELF
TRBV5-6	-	ASTRGRVGNEKLF
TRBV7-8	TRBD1	ASSPALMGTGVPDYGYT
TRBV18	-	ASSPPVGESHEQY
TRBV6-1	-	ASSEGWWGVDQPQH
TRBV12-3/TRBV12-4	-	ASSLAIHRPQH
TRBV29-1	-	SVEGGGGSVPDTQY
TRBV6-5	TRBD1	ASHRGSEAF
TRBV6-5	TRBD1	AVQRAGQDYGYT
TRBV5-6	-	ASSLAAAGVRREQY
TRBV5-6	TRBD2	ASSFGGGSYNEQF
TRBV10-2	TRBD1	ASSVDPYRDRGPSYEQY
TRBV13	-	ASSLGRATEAF
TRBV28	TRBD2	ASKGGTYSYEQY
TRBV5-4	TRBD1	ASRGTGQERPNYGYT